Listed below are T cell receptor beta chains from one sample, sequenced in a study of cytomegalovirus exposure and HLA in healthy donors. Sequencing used immunoSEQ multiplex PCR; TCRdb keeps in-frame clones, though not all of them. Of approximately 200,000 clones listed, 79% are singletons. Material for sequencing was PBMCs. These receptors were taken from a woman aged 25 to 45 in good health and CMV-seropositive. The CDR3 runs from the conserved cysteine through the conserved F or W.

TRBJ1-1,TRBV7-9,CASSLRDSENTEAFF
TRBJ2-7,TRBV10-2,CATRLAGANEQYF
TRBJ2-3,TRBV11-2,CASSPRDTQYF
TRBJ2-1,TRBV2,CASLTGSSRSYNEQFF
TRBJ1-2,TRBV10-2,CASRPTGSNYGYTF
TRBJ1-2,TRBV6-1,CASSEWDNSFYTF
TRBJ2-1,TRBV5-4,CASSRPLAGVRDEQFF
TRBJ2-7,TRBV6-5,CASSYSVGVDSYEQYF
TRBJ1-4,TRBV6-5,CASSYSRQGNEKLFF
TRBJ1-1,TRBV6-5,CASSDDRYTEAFF